Detailed here is one TCR beta chain. Antigen: not known. From the PCR reads, TCRdb re-called clones with MiXCR. Of some 93,000 clones in the sample, roughly 13% are singletons; the top ten hold roughly 10%. Trimming removed 6 bases from V and 4 bases from J, with 19 bases in between. The CDR3 spans 16 residues. The germline V gene has CDR1 MNHEY and CDR2 SVGEGT. This entry comes from a study of metastatic and nonmetastatic thyroid tumors. Study-level information: Repertoire comparisons spanned blood and tumor or nodule tissue from malignant and benign thyroid patients. Study results and caveats: Benign nodules reportedly had significantly lower TCR beta diversity than malignant thyroid tumors in blood and tumor.

No patient received treatment before thyroid surgery. This TCR was sampled from a female donor with papillary thyroid cancer or a benign thyroid nodule (not recorded which). Some clones in this sample may be carry-over from other donors' samples. Sequenced sample: blood. The chain couples TRBV6-2 or TRBV6-3 to TRBJ2-1, with D tentatively TRBD1 (5 bases). The CDR3 DNA follows: TGTGCCAGCAGCCACTCCGGTACAGGCGATTACAATGAGCAGTTCTTC. Residues: CASSHSGTGDYNEQFF.